The 15 T cell receptor beta chains below all came from one sample that was sequenced in a study of blood T cell repertoires in COVID-19. This table comes from immunoSEQ multiplex PCR, and its TCRdb copy is limited to in-frame clones, with some not included. There are 250,000 or so clones in the sample; about 80% occur only once, and roughly 3.2% lies in the top ten. The sequencing input was PBMCs or T cells enriched from blood (not recorded which). All receptors come from a man between 50 and 59 years old who had recovered from COVID-19.

The chain carries TRBV19 and TRBJ2-5; TRBD1 is a possible D gene (6 bases). There are 14 residues in the CDR3. Germline CDR1 LNHDA, CDR2 SQIVND (reference sequence). V was shortened by 3 bases and J by 4 bases, with 12 bases between the two germline ends. The CDR3 DNA reads as TGTGCCAGTAGTATTTGGGGGCAGCCAGAGACCCAGTACTTC. It translates to CASSIWGQPETQYF.

The chain combines TRBV21-1 with TRBJ1-1. TRBV21-1 is classified as a pseudogene. CDR3 length equals 14 residues. The CDR3 loop is CASSKDGVNTEAFF. CDR3 in DNA: TGTGCCAGCAGCAAAGACGGAGTGAACACTGAAGCTTTCTTT.

The genes are TRBV29-1 and TRBJ2-7; the match to TRBD1 covers 9 bases. The germline V gene encodes CDR1 SQVTM and CDR2 ANQGSEA. The CDR3 sequence is 14 residues long. Losses at the gene ends were 1 base for V and 4 bases for J; bases not matched to a gene: 5. The CDR3, as DNA: TGCAGCGTTGAAGGGGCACAGGGGGCGTACGAGCAGTACTTC. Translating it yields CSVEGAQGAYEQYF.

The V gene is TRBV4-2, the J gene TRBJ1-5, with D possibly being TRBD1 (5 bases). The CDR3 is 16 residues long. With 0 bases removed from V and 7 bases from J, the gap between germline ends came to 16 bases. CDR1 and CDR2 from the germline V gene are LGHNA and YNFKEQ. CDR3 DNA sequence: TGTGCCAGCAGCCAAGATCCCCCGACAGTCAAACAGCCCCAGCATTTT. Encoded protein: CASSQDPPTVKQPQHF.

V usage is TRBV12-3 or TRBV12-4 and J usage is TRBJ2-2, with D possibly matching TRBD1 (5 bases). Between the trimmed V and J ends, which lost 7 bases and 4 bases, there was a span of 10 bases. The CDR3 is made up of 13 amino acids. This CDR3 reads CASIRDGTGELFF. CDR3 in DNA: TGTGCCAGCATCAGGGATGGCACCGGGGAGCTGTTTTTT.

The chain carries TRBV5-4 and TRBJ2-7; 7 bases agree with TRBD2. The V gene's germline CDR1 is SGHNT and CDR2 YYREEE (reference sequence). The CDR3 extends over 12 amino acids. Trimming cost V 3 bases and J 5 bases; bases outside gene matches: 2. CDR3 sequence reads: CASSWTSNEQYF. The CDR3 DNA reads as TGTGCCAGCAGCTGGACTAGTAACGAGCAGTACTTC.

The chain couples TRBV5-1 to TRBJ2-1, with 13 bases identical to TRBD2. The CDR3 contains 18 residues. CDR1 and CDR2 from the germline V gene are SGHRS and YFSETQ. V was pared by 4 bases and J by 4 bases, with 11 bases of the junction left unmatched. The CDR3 DNA reads TGCGCCAGCAGCCCTCCGACTAGCGGGGGGCTTGGTTACAATGAGCAGTTCTTC. It yields the protein CASSPPTSGGLGYNEQFF.

The chain joins TRBV7-3 to TRBJ2-1; TRBD2 is a possible D gene (6 bases). The germline V gene encodes CDR1 SGHTA and CDR2 FQGTGA. The CDR3 totals 16 residues. V was clipped by 3 bases and J by 5 bases, with 17 bases between them. The CDR3 protein is CASSLELTGSDNEQFF. Here the CDR3 DNA reads TGTGCCAGCAGCTTGGAGTTAACCGGGAGTGACAATGAGCAGTTCTTC.

In the case of this clone: The sample carries other DNA sequences with the same CDR3. This chain links TRBV6-5 with TRBJ1-1; weak D call: TRBD1 (5 bases). The germline V gene encodes CDR1 MNHEY and CDR2 SVGAGI. This CDR3 has 13 residues. Trimming took off 0 bases at V and 5 bases at J, with 7 bases between the two ends. Here the CDR3 reads CASSYSRGTEAFF. The DNA of the CDR3 is TGTGCCAGCAGTTACTCTCGGGGGACTGAAGCTTTCTTT.

This clone was seen more than once but under ten times. The chain is built from TRBV7-9 and TRBJ1-1, with 7 positions matching TRBD1. With V trimmed by 7 bases and J by 3 bases, 8 bases remained unmatched. There are 14 residues in the CDR3. Germline-derived CDR1 and CDR2 are SEHNR and FQNEAQ (reference sequence). CDR3 amino acids: CASTTGAGDTEAFF. CDR3 in DNA: TGTGCCAGCACCACAGGGGCGGGCGACACTGAAGCTTTCTTT.

The chain combines TRBV5-5 with TRBJ1-5; D is perhaps TRBD1 (5 bases). CDR3 size: 15 residues. Trimming left V 0 bases short and J 6 bases short, with 13 bases between. The germline V gene has CDR1 SGHKS and CDR2 YYEKEE (reference sequence). The CDR3: CASSLVGGEVQPQHF. CDR3 sequence (DNA): TGTGCCAGCAGCTTGGTCGGGGGGGAGGTTCAGCCCCAGCATTTT. Drawing the rest from reference TRBV5-5 and TRBJ1-5, the complete variable domain is DAGVTQSPTHLIKTRGQQVTLRCSPISGHKSVSWYQQVLGQGPQFIFQYYEKEERGRGNFPDRFSARQFPNYSSELNVNALLLGDSALYLCASSLVGGEVQPQHFGDGTRLSIL.

V is TRBV5-4 and J is TRBJ1-5; 9 positions agree with TRBD1. This CDR3 region has 17 residues. Germline loops: CDR1 SGHNT, CDR2 YYREEE (reference sequence). Losses at the gene ends were 3 bases for V and 1 base for J; bases not matched to a gene: 8. Here the CDR3 DNA reads TGTGCCAGCAGCTCCGACCCGGGACAGGGAAGCAATCAGCCCCAGCATTTT. Residues: CASSSDPGQGSNQPQHF. Using reference TRBV5-4 and TRBJ1-5 for the parts outside the CDR3, the full variable domain is ETGVTQSPTHLIKTRGQQVTLRCSSQSGHNTVSWYQQALGQGPQFIFQYYREEENGRGNFPPRFSGLQFPNYSSELNVNALELDDSALYLCASSSDPGQGSNQPQHFGDGTRLSIL.

This clone was detected many times. The chain has TRBV5-1 and TRBJ1-4; 10 nucleotides match TRBD1. This CDR3 contains 16 residues. The germline gives CDR1 SGHRS, CDR2 YFSETQ. V lost 4 bases, J lost 5 bases, and 8 bases stayed unmatched. As DNA, the CDR3 is TGCGCCAGCAGCCCCTCGGGACAGGGGCCGAATGAAAAACTGTTTTTT. Encoded protein: CASSPSGQGPNEKLFF.

This clone was counted at least ten times. This chain joins TRBV2 and TRBJ2-7, with D perhaps TRBD2 (5 bases). This CDR3 is 12 amino acids long. Germline V gene data show CDR1 as SNHLY and CDR2 as FYNNEI. Trimming took off 4 bases at V and 6 bases at J, with 10 bases between the two ends. CDR3 sequence (DNA): TGTGCCAGCAGTGGGAAAGGGAGCGAGCAGTACTTC. It yields the protein CASSGKGSEQYF. Complete variable domain (other parts from reference TRBV2 and TRBJ2-7): EPEVTQTPSHQVTQMGQEVILRCVPISNHLYFYWYRQILGQKVEFLVSFYNNEISEKSEIFDDQFSVERPDGSNFTLKIRSTKLEDSAMYFCASSGKGSEQYFGPGTRLTVT.

The V gene is TRBV7-9, the J gene TRBJ2-1; 7 positions agree with TRBD2. CDR1 is SEHNR, CDR2 FQNEAQ, per germline (reference sequence). The ends lost 5 bases at V and 4 bases at J; junction bases unmatched: 11. The CDR3 spans 16 residues. The CDR3 region has the DNA TGTGCCAGCAGCCCACGGAGCGGGGCGACTTACAATGAGCAGTTCTTC. Its protein product is CASSPRSGATYNEQFF.